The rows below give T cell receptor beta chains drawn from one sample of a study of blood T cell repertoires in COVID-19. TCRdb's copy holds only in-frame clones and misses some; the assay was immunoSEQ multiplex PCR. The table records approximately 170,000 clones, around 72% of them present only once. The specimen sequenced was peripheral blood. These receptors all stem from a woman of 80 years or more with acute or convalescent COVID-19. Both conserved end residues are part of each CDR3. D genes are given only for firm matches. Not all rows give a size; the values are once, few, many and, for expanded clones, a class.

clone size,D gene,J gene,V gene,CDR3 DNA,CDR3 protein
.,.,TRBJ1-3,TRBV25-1,TGTGCCAGCAGTGAATATCCGGGAAGGGGGAACACCATATATTTT,CASSEYPGRGNTIYF
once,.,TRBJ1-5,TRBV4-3,TGCGCCAGCAGCCATGGAGCAGGGGAAAATCAGCCCCAGCATTTT,CASSHGAGENQPQHF
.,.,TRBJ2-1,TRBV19,TGTGCCAGTAGTATCCAGCGGGCCTACAATGAGCAGTTCTTC,CASSIQRAYNEQFF
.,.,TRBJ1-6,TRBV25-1,TGTGCCAGCAGTCCTAGTCACACCCTCCACTTT,CASSPSHTLHF
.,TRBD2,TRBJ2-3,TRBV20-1,TGCAGTGCTAGTCTAGCGGGAGCAGATACGCAGTATTTT,CSASLAGADTQYF
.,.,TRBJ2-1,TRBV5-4,TGTGCCAGCAGCCCTCCGGATAGCAGTGAGCAGTTCTTC,CASSPPDSSEQFF
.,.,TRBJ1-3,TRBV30,TGTGCCTGGAGCGCTGCGGAGCTCGCGACCATATATTTT,CAWSAAELATIYF
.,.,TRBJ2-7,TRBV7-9,TGTGCCAGCAGCTTGAGCAACGACGTCGTGCGGGAGCAGTACTTC,CASSLSNDVVREQYF
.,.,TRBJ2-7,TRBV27,TGTGCCAGCAGCCGCTCACTACAGGGAGGGTACGAGCAGTACTTC,CASSRSLQGGYEQYF
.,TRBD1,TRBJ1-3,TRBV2,TGTGCCAGCAGTGACGGGGACAGCTCTGGAAACACCATATATTTT,CASSDGDSSGNTIYF
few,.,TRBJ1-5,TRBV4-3,TGCGCCAGCAGCCAAGCCCTTAGCACTCATCAGCCCCAGCATTTT,CASSQALSTHQPQHF
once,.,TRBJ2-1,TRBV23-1,TGCGCCAGCAGTCAAAACCCGAGGAACAGGTCCAATGAGCAGTTCTTC,CASSQNPRNRSNEQFF
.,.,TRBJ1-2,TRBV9,TGTGCCAGCAGCGTAGCTGAACAGGATGGCTACACCTTC,CASSVAEQDGYTF
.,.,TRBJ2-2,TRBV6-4,TGTGCCAGCAGTCCCTACAGTGGAGGAACCGGGGAGCTGTTTTTT,CASSPYSGGTGELFF
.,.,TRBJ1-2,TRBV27,TGTGCCAGCTCCCAGGGAAGGGATAACTATGGCTACACCTTC,CASSQGRDNYGYTF
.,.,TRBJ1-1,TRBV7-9,TGTGCCAGCAGCACGACAGGGAACACTGAAGCTTTCTTT,CASSTTGNTEAFF
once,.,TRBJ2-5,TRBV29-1,TGCAGCGCCCTAGAGAGCGATGAGACCCAGTACTTC,CSALESDETQYF
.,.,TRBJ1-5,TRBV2,TGTGCCAGCAGTGAACTTGGGCCGACAGACCATCAGCCCCAGCATTTT,CASSELGPTDHQPQHF
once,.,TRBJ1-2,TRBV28,TGTGCCAGCAGTTACAGTAACTATGGCTACACCTTC,CASSYSNYGYTF
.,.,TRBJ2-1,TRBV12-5,TGTGCTAGTGGTTTGGGGAGTAGCGTCAGTGAGCAGTTCTTC,CASGLGSSVSEQFF
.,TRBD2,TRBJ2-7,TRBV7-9,TGTGCCAGCAGCTCCATAGCGGGAGTAACCTCCTACGAGCAGTACTTC,CASSSIAGVTSYEQYF